Listed below are T cell receptor beta chains from one sample, sequenced in a study of metastatic and nonmetastatic thyroid tumors. TCRdb re-called the PCR reads with MiXCR. The table includes 30,000 to 35,000 clones, about 20% detected once. The material sequenced was blood. These TCRs come from a female donor with papillary thyroid cancer or a benign thyroid nodule (not recorded which). Some clones in this sample may be carry-over from other donors' samples. The CDR3 runs from the conserved cysteine through the conserved F or W. The D gene is left open where the match is weak. Not all rows give a size; the values are once, few, many and, for expanded clones, a class.

clone size	V gene	CDR3 length	D gene	J gene	CDR3 DNA	CDR3 protein
medium-sized	TRBV5-1	16	TRBD2	TRBJ2-1	TGCGCCAGCAGCTTGGGGAGTGGCGGGGGGAGCAATGAGCAGTTCTTC	CASSLGSGGGSNEQFF
.	TRBV6-2/TRBV6-3	14	TRBD1	TRBJ2-2	TGTGCCACTACAGGGGGCTGGGTCACCGGGGAGCTGTTTTTT	CATTGGWVTGELFF
.	TRBV7-2	14	TRBD2	TRBJ2-1	TGTGCCAGCAGCTTAGGACTAGCGGGAGCGAACCAAAACTTC	CASSLGLAGANQNF
many	TRBV7-3	16	.	TRBJ1-1	TGTGCCAGCAGCTTTGGGCCAGCCCAACCAAACACTGAAGCTTTCTTT	CASSFGPAQPNTEAFF
.	TRBV4-1	13	.	TRBJ1-5	TGCGCCAGCAGCGATGGACAGTTGTCGCCCCAGCATTTT	CASSDGQLSPQHF
many	TRBV6-1	15	.	TRBJ2-1	TGTGCCAGCAGTGAAGCGTTGGGATTTTACAATGAGCAGTTCTTC	CASSEALGFYNEQFF
many	TRBV20-1	16	TRBD2	TRBJ2-7	TGCAGTGCTCAAACCCGACTAGCGGGATTTTTCGGAGAGCAGTACTTC	CSAQTRLAGFFGEQYF
few	TRBV5-1	16	.	TRBJ2-2	TGCGCCAGCAGCTTGGCGGGGCGCAGGGACACCGGGGGGCCGTTTTTT	CASSLAGRRDTGGPFF
.	TRBV5-1	12	.	TRBJ2-7	TGCGCCAGCAGGGGGGCTGGGTACGAGCAGTACTTC	CASRGAGYEQYF
.	TRBV24-1	11	TRBD1	TRBJ2-7	TGTGCCACCGGACAGGGTGTCGAGCAGTACTTC	CATGQGVEQYF
.	TRBV5-1	13	.	TRBJ1-2	TGCGCCAGCAGTAGATGGGAGTTTGATGGCTACACCTTC	CASSRWEFDGYTF
medium-sized	TRBV6-2/TRBV6-3	13	.	TRBJ2-2	TGTGCCAGCACCCCGGACTCGCACGGGGAGCTGTTTTTT	CASTPDSHGELFF
.	TRBV5-1	14	.	TRBJ1-1	TGCGCCAGCACCAGAGACGGGCTGAACACTGAAGCTTTCTTT	CASTRDGLNTEAFF
many	TRBV2	15	TRBD2	TRBJ2-5	TGTGCCAGCCTCCGGGGCGGGGGGGGGCCAGAGACCCAGTACTTC	CASLRGGGGPETQYF
many	TRBV6-1	15	.	TRBJ2-1	TGTGCCAGCAGTTGGGTGGGAGCGGGTTACAATGAGCAGTTCTTC	CASSWVGAGYNEQFF
many	TRBV15	17	.	TRBJ1-5	TGTGCCACCAGCAGATTCCGGGACAATGGGGCAAATCAGCCCCAGCATTTT	CATSRFRDNGANQPQHF
.	TRBV2	11	.	TRBJ1-5	TGTGCCAGCAGTGATGATCATCCCCAGCATTTT	CASSDDHPQHF
.	TRBV6-1	14	TRBD2	TRBJ2-7	TGTGCCAGCAGCGGCGGGGGTGATTCCTACGAGCAGTACTTC	CASSGGGDSYEQYF
many	TRBV30	12	.	TRBJ2-1	TGTGCCTGGAGTGCAAATAACAATGAGCAGTTCTTC	CAWSANNNEQFF
.	TRBV20-1	14	.	TRBJ2-2	TGCAGTGCTAGTTTAATTGGGGGAACCGGGGAGCTGTTTTTT	CSASLIGGTGELFF
few	TRBV20-1	13	.	TRBJ1-5	TGCAGTGCTACAGGATCGGAGAAGGAGCCCCAGCATTTT	CSATGSEKEPQHF
.	TRBV25-1	13	.	TRBJ2-7	TGTGCCAGCAGTGGAGGGACGGCCTACGAGCAGTACTTC	CASSGGTAYEQYF
many	TRBV6-1	14	.	TRBJ2-3	TGTGCCAGCAGTTTCACTACTAGCACAGATACGCAGTATTTT	CASSFTTSTDTQYF
.	TRBV5-1	14	.	TRBJ2-7	TGCGCCAGCAGCTTAGTGGACTGGGAGCTTGAGCAGTACTTC	CASSLVDWELEQYF
many	TRBV10-3	13	TRBD1	TRBJ1-1	TGTGCCATCAGAGGGACAGCCAACACTGAAGCTTTCTTT	CAIRGTANTEAFF
many	TRBV12-3/TRBV12-4	12	.	TRBJ2-1	TGTGCCAGCATGGGTAGAAACAATGAGCAGTTCTTC	CASMGRNNEQFF
many	TRBV5-1	14	.	TRBJ1-4	TGCGCCAGCAGCCTGACTGCGGACGGAGAAAAACTGTTTTTT	CASSLTADGEKLFF
few	TRBV28	12	.	TRBJ2-7	TGTGCCAGCAGTTTATATTCCTCCGAGCAGTACTTC	CASSLYSSEQYF
many	TRBV12-3/TRBV12-4	14	.	TRBJ1-2	TGTGCCAGCAGTACCCGGCGCCTTAACTATGGCTACACCTTC	CASSTRRLNYGYTF
many	TRBV18	17	.	TRBJ1-2	TGTGCCAGCTCACCACTAGGACAGAAACCCGTTGACTATGGCTACACCTTC	CASSPLGQKPVDYGYTF
many	TRBV11-2	16	TRBD2	TRBJ2-1	TGTGCCAGCAGCTTAGATGGGACTAGCGGGGTCAGGGAGCAGTTCTTC	CASSLDGTSGVREQFF
.	TRBV7-9	13	.	TRBJ2-2	TGTGCCAGCAGCTTAAGTACCACCAGGGAGCTGTTTTTT	CASSLSTTRELFF
few	TRBV19	14	.	TRBJ1-3	TGTGCCAGTTCCGCTACAGGGTCTGGAAACACCATATATTTT	CASSATGSGNTIYF
.	TRBV11-3	14	.	TRBJ2-7	TGTGCCACCCAGCCGTCGGGGATTCAAACGGACGAGTGCTTC	CATQPSGIQTDECF
.	TRBV12-3/TRBV12-4	14	.	TRBJ2-5	TGTGCCAGCAGCCGAGGGGACGGACAAGAGACCCAGTACTTC	CASSRGDGQETQYF
few	TRBV19	14	.	TRBJ1-2	TGTGCCAGTAGTCTTATAGACAGGAAAGATGGCTACACCTTC	CASSLIDRKDGYTF
few	TRBV6-1	15	TRBD1	TRBJ2-1	TGTGCCAGCAGCAAGGGGACAGGTGAATACAATGAGCAGTTCTTC	CASSKGTGEYNEQFF
.	TRBV6-2/TRBV6-3	12	.	TRBJ2-7	TGTGCCAGCAGTTACGGGACCTACGAGCAGTACTTC	CASSYGTYEQYF
medium-sized	TRBV4-1	12	.	TRBJ1-3	TGCGCCAGCAGCCAAATCGGGAACACCATATATTTT	CASSQIGNTIYF
.	TRBV6-2/TRBV6-3	14	TRBD2	TRBJ2-7	TGTGCCAGCAGTTACTCCCTAGCGGGATCCGAGCAGTACTTC	CASSYSLAGSEQYF
medium-sized	TRBV5-8	16	.	TRBJ1-2	TGTGCCAGCAGCCCGGCAGGAGGGGGAGGCGTCTATGGCTACACCTTC	CASSPAGGGGVYGYTF
.	TRBV20-1	14	TRBD1	TRBJ2-7	TGCAGTGCTAGAACTGGACAGGGTATCTACGAGCAGTACTTC	CSARTGQGIYEQYF
.	TRBV20-1	15	TRBD1	TRBJ1-6	TGCAGTGCTAGAGTAAGAGGGGGCTTTCTTTCACCCCTCCACTTT	CSARVRGGFLSPLHF
.	TRBV5-6	14	.	TRBJ2-5	TGTGCCAGCAGCCCTGCGACAGTTCCAGAGACCGAGTACTTC	CASSPATVPETEYF
.	TRBV20-1	13	TRBD2	TRBJ2-7	TGCAGTGCTAGAAAGCGGGGGGGCTACGAGCAGTACTTC	CSARKRGGYEQYF
few	TRBV6-1	13	TRBD1	TRBJ2-7	TGTGCCAGCAGCGGGACAGGCTCACCCCAGCAGTACTTC	CASSGTGSPQQYF
.	TRBV6-2/TRBV6-3	16	.	TRBJ2-1	TGTGCCAGCAGTTACCCTCAGGGTAGGGGATTCAATGAGCAGTTCTTC	CASSYPQGRGFNEQFF
many	TRBV5-1	16	.	TRBJ2-2	TGCGCCAGCAGCTTGGATGGGGCGACGAACACCGGGGAGCTGTTTTTT	CASSLDGATNTGELFF
few	TRBV20-1	12	.	TRBJ2-4	TGCCGTGCAAAATCTTGGGGAAACATTCAGTACTTC	CRAKSWGNIQYF
once	TRBV2	16	.	TRBJ2-3	TGTGCCAGCAGCGCCCGTAGGGCGGTGAGCACAGATACGCAGTATTTT	CASSARRAVSTDTQYF
.	TRBV12-3/TRBV12-4	14	TRBD2	TRBJ2-5	TGTGCCAGCACCAAGACTAGCGGGGGGGAGACCCAGTACTTC	CASTKTSGGETQYF
.	TRBV28	14	.	TRBJ2-7	TGTGCCAGCAGCCGACTCGACACATTCTACGAGCAGTACTTC	CASSRLDTFYEQYF
many	TRBV30	16	.	TRBJ1-1	TGTGCCTGGAGTCGGTGGGGCGAGCAAATGAACACTGAAGCTTTCTTT	CAWSRWGEQMNTEAFF
many	TRBV11-2	12	.	TRBJ2-1	TGTGCCAGCAGCTTAGGTCTCAATGAGCAGTTCTTC	CASSLGLNEQFF
many	TRBV7-2	14	.	TRBJ2-5	TGTGCCAGCAGCTTATACAACGTGCAAGAGACCCAGTACTTC	CASSLYNVQETQYF
few	TRBV6-1	15	.	TRBJ2-7	TGTGCCAGCAGCCAATTAAGTTCTGGCTCCTACGAGCAGTACTTC	CASSQLSSGSYEQYF
many	TRBV20-1	14	.	TRBJ2-7	TGCAGTGCTAGATCGTTCCCCCGGCTGATCGAGCAGTACTTC	CSARSFPRLIEQYF
medium-sized	TRBV5-8	14	.	TRBJ2-3	TGTGCCAGCAGCTTAAACTGGGGCACAGATACGCAGTATTTT	CASSLNWGTDTQYF
.	TRBV30	12	.	TRBJ2-1	TGTGCCCGGGGCCCTCTACGCAATGAGCAGTTCTTC	CARGPLRNEQFF